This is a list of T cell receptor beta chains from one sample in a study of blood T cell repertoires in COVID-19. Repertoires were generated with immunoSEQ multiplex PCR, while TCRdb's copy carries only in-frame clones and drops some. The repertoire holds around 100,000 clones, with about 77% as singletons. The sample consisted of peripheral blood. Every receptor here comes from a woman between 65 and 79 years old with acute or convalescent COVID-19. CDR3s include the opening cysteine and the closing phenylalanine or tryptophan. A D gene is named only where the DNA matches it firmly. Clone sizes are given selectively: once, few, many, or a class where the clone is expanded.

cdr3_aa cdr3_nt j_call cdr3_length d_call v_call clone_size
CASNGGRTDTQYF TGTGCCAGTAACGGGGGGAGGACAGATACGCAGTATTTT TRBJ2-3 13 TRBD2 TRBV19 few
CATSRTGTGEAFF TGTGCCACCAGCAGAACCGGGACAGGTGAAGCTTTCTTT TRBJ1-1 13 TRBD1 TRBV15 few
CASNSGGGNTDTQYF TGTGCCAGCAATAGCGGGGGGGGAAACACAGATACGCAGTATTTT TRBJ2-3 15 TRBD2 TRBV28 .
CASSLGLAGVNEQFF TGTGCCAGCAGCTTGGGGCTAGCGGGGGTCAATGAGCAGTTCTTC TRBJ2-1 15 TRBD2 TRBV5-5 .
CASRRTGAEQYF TGTGCCAGCAGACGGACAGGTGCCGAGCAGTACTTC TRBJ2-7 12 TRBD1 TRBV3-1/TRBV3-2 .
CASSFSEGNYGYTF TGTGCCAGCAGCTTTTCGGAGGGAAACTATGGCTACACCTTC TRBJ1-2 14 . TRBV5-5 once
CASSVVGGQGTEAFF TGTGCCAGCAGCGTAGTGGGGGGTCAGGGCACTGAAGCTTTCTTT TRBJ1-1 15 . TRBV9 .
CASSQVSASSGNTIYF TGTGCCAGCAGCCAAGTATCAGCTAGCTCTGGAAACACCATATATTTT TRBJ1-3 16 . TRBV14 .
CASSWDRAPDEKLFF TGCGCCAGCAGCTGGGACAGAGCGCCCGATGAAAAACTGTTTTTT TRBJ1-4 15 TRBD1 TRBV5-1 .
CASSTSPGQGGSPLHF TGTGCCAGCAGTACCTCACCGGGACAGGGGGGTTCACCCCTCCACTTT TRBJ1-6 16 TRBD1 TRBV27 .
CAISERQGSTDTQYF TGTGCCATCAGTGAAAGACAGGGCAGCACAGATACGCAGTATTTT TRBJ2-3 15 TRBD1 TRBV10-3 .
CASMAGDRGHQPQHF TGTGCCAGTATGGCCGGAGACAGGGGGCATCAGCCCCAGCATTTT TRBJ1-5 15 TRBD1 TRBV19 .
CASGEGGSSYNSPLHF TGTGCCAGCGGCGAGGGCGGGAGCTCCTATAATTCACCCCTCCACTTT TRBJ1-6 16 . TRBV7-9 .
CASSAEDRGPNEKLFF TGTGCCAGCAGCGCAGAAGACAGGGGGCCTAATGAAAAACTGTTTTTT TRBJ1-4 16 TRBD1 TRBV5-4 .
CASTWDRGSSGNTIYF TGTGCCAGTACCTGGGACAGGGGGTCCTCTGGAAACACCATATATTTT TRBJ1-3 16 TRBD1 TRBV19 .
CAWRGGAAEAFF TGTGCCTGGAGGGGAGGGGCTGCTGAAGCTTTCTTT TRBJ1-1 12 . TRBV30 once
CASSKAETVAAYGYTF TGTGCCAGCAGCAAAGCTGAGACGGTGGCGGCCTATGGCTACACCTTC TRBJ1-2 16 . TRBV21-1 once
CASSRGGGLNTEAFF TGCGCCAGCAGCCGCGGAGGCGGATTGAACACTGAAGCTTTCTTT TRBJ1-1 15 . TRBV4-3 .
CAWTRSSYEQYF TGTGCCTGGACAAGGAGCTCCTACGAGCAGTACTTC TRBJ2-7 12 . TRBV30 once
CASSPDREKLFF TGTGCCAGCAGCCCGGACAGGGAAAAACTGTTTTTT TRBJ1-4 12 TRBD1 TRBV7-8 .
CASSISAGSGNTIYF TGTGCCAGTAGTATCTCGGCAGGCTCTGGAAACACCATATATTTT TRBJ1-3 15 . TRBV19 .
CASSSNRGTRANVLTF TGTGCCAGCAGCTCTAATCGGGGAACGAGGGCCAACGTCCTGACTTTC TRBJ2-6 16 . TRBV7-2 once
CASSLAYDEQFF TGCGCCAGCAGCTTGGCCTATGATGAGCAGTTCTTC TRBJ2-1 12 . TRBV5-1 .
CASSVLRTSGYNEQFF TGTGCCAGCAGTGTTCTGAGGACTAGCGGGTACAATGAGCAGTTCTTC TRBJ2-1 16 TRBD2 TRBV2 many
CASTYRLDRVGETQYF TGTGCCAGCACTTACCGGTTGGACAGGGTCGGGGAGACCCAGTACTTC TRBJ2-5 16 TRBD1 TRBV7-9 .
CASRTIRDRNEKLFF TGTGCCAGCAGGACAATCCGGGACAGAAATGAAAAACTGTTTTTT TRBJ1-4 15 TRBD1 TRBV2 .
CASSTTGMETQYF TGTGCCAGCAGCACTACAGGGATGGAGACCCAGTACTTC TRBJ2-5 13 . TRBV2 .
CASLTGRYRPQHF TGTGCCAGCTTGACAGGGCGGTATCGGCCCCAGCATTTT TRBJ1-5 13 TRBD1 TRBV6-5 .
CASSGGTDLGYTF TGTGCCAGCAGTGGGGGGACAGACTTAGGCTACACCTTC TRBJ1-2 13 TRBD1 TRBV25-1 .
CASSDQGFSQETQYF TGTGCCAGCAGCGACCAGGGATTTTCCCAAGAGACCCAGTACTTC TRBJ2-5 15 . TRBV11-2 .
CASIRPRDHYGYTF TGTGCCAGCATCAGGCCCAGGGATCACTATGGCTACACCTTC TRBJ1-2 14 . TRBV2 .
CASSHDPGSGNTIYF TGTGCCAGCAGTCACGACCCAGGGTCTGGAAACACCATATATTTT TRBJ1-3 15 . TRBV13 .
CASSLATSGVYEQYF TGTGCCAGCAGCTTAGCGACTAGCGGGGTCTACGAGCAGTACTTC TRBJ2-7 15 TRBD2 TRBV7-2 .
CASSLGQGGNQPQHF TGTGCCAGCTCACTGGGACAGGGGGGCAATCAGCCCCAGCATTTT TRBJ1-5 15 TRBD1 TRBV18 .
CASSQEDRYDGYTF TGTGCCAGCAGCCAGGAAGACAGGTATGATGGCTACACCTTC TRBJ1-2 14 . TRBV3-1/TRBV3-2 .
CASSLALGQGSGRAFF TGTGCCAGCAGCTTGGCTTTGGGACAGGGGAGCGGGAGGGCTTTCTTT TRBJ1-1 16 TRBD1 TRBV5-6 once
CASSRYTGNQPQHF TGTGCCAGCAGTCGTTATACAGGGAATCAGCCCCAGCATTTT TRBJ1-5 14 . TRBV6-5 .
CASSQPEAGANEKLFF TGCGCCAGCAGCCAACCTGAAGCAGGGGCTAATGAAAAACTGTTTTTT TRBJ1-4 16 . TRBV4-1 .
CASSSQGTEAFF TGCGCCAGCAGCTCCCAGGGTACTGAAGCTTTCTTT TRBJ1-1 12 . TRBV5-1 .
CATSGGQDNQPQHF TGTGCCACCAGCGGGGGACAGGACAATCAGCCCCAGCATTTT TRBJ1-5 14 TRBD1 TRBV15 .